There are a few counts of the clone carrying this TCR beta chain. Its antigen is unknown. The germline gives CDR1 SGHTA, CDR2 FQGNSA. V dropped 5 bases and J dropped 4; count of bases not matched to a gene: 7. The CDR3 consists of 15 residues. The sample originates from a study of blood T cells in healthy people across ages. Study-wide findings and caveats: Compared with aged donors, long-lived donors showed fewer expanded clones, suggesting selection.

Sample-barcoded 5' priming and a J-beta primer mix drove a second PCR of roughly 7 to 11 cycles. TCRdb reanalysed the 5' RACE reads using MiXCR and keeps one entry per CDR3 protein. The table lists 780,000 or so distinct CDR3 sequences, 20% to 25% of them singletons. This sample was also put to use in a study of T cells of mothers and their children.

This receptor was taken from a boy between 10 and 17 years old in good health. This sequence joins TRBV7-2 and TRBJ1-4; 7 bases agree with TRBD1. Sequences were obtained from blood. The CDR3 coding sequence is TGTGCCAGCAGCGACCCGGGACAGCTTAATGAAAAACTGTTTTTT. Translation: CASSDPGQLNEKLFF.